The text below deals with one T cell receptor beta chain. The CDR3 is made up of 14 amino acids. V lost 5 bases, J lost 8 bases, and 15 bases lay in between. In germline, CDR1 is SGHTA, CDR2 FQGNSA. The entry originates in a study of blood T cell repertoires in COVID-19. Turning to the study itself: Specimens from acute and convalescent COVID-19 originated in the United States, Italy and Spain. T cells, B-cell-depleted T cells, or PBMCs provided the cDNA or gDNA that served as material.

Original processing notes: Researchers report that nucleated cell counts were estimated from reference gene primer amplification. Data came from immunoSEQ multiplex PCR; TCRdb stores just in-frame clones and leaves some out. V, J and clone size are those of that table, while D and trimming were read from the DNA. The table records about 670,000 clones, 80% to 90% of them present only once. This sequence joins TRBV7-2 and TRBJ1-4; no definite D call. Material: peripheral blood. This receptor was obtained from a woman between 18 and 30 years old with acute or convalescent COVID-19. In DNA form, the CDR3 reads TGTGCCAGCAGCCCACTCCTCCATCGGGAAAAACTGTTTTTT. Residues: CASSPLLHREKLFF. Drawing the rest from reference TRBV7-2 and TRBJ1-4, the complete variable domain is GAGVSQSPSNKVTEKGKDVELRCDPISGHTALYWYRQSLGQGLEFLIYFQGNSAPDKSGLPSDRFSAERTGGSVSTLTIQRTQQEDSAVYLCASSPLLHREKLFFGSGTQLSVL.